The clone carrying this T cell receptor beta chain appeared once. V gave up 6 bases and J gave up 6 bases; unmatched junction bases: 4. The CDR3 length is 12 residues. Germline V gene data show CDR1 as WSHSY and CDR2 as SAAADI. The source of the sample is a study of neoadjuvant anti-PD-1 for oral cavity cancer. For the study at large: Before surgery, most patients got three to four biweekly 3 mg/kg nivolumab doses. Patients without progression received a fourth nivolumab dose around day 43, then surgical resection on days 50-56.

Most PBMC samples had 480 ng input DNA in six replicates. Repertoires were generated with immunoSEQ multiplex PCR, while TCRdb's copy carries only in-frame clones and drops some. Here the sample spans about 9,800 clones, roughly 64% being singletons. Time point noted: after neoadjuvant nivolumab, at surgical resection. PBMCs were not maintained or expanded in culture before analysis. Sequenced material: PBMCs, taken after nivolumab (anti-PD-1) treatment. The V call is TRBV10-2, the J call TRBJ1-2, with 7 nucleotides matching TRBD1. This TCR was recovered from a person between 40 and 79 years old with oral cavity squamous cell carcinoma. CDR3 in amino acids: CASSLTGDGYTF. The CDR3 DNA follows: TGCGCCAGCAGCCTTACAGGGGATGGCTACACCTTC.